This TCR beta chain came from a study of OX40 agonist ivuxolimab in advanced cancers. Background on the study: The patients received agonistic anti-OX40 (CD134) antibody ivuxolimab. Partial response was recorded in three patients: one hepatocellular carcinoma and two cutaneous melanoma cases.

V lost 6 bases and J lost 0; bases outside the gene matches: 16. The CDR3 length is 19 residues. CDR1 WNHNN and CDR2 SYGVQD come from the germline V gene (reference sequence). No patient had autoimmune disease or received systemic immunosuppression. Using immunoSEQ multiplex PCR, the repertoire was profiled, and TCRdb retains in-frame clones only, with some absent. The table includes 53,000 or so clones, about 78% detected once. The chain uses TRBV10-1 and TRBJ2-7; TRBD1 aligns across 11 bases. Sequenced material: CD4+ or CD8+ T cells sorted from blood, taken in a trial of the OX40 agonist ivuxolimab. The receptor was derived from an adult with an advanced solid tumor such as melanoma, head and neck, liver or kidney cancer. CDR3 amino acids: CASSARTGGAFISSYEQYF. CDR3 nucleotide sequence: TGCGCCAGCAGCGCCAGGACAGGGGGCGCCTTTATAAGCTCCTACGAGCAGTACTTC.